Listed below are T cell receptor beta chains from one sample, sequenced in a study of blood T cells in healthy people across ages. In TCRdb, the 5' RACE reads were re-called with MiXCR into one record per CDR3 protein. In the table there are roughly 1.6 million distinct CDR3 sequences, about 35% of which are singletons. Sample: blood. Receptor source: a woman aged 30 to 39 in good health. Each CDR3 is given with its conserved first and last residue. Fields, in order: clone size, CDR3 length, J gene, V gene, D gene, CDR3 protein, CDR3 DNA. D genes are given only for firm matches. Rows give clone size only sometimes, using once, few, many, or a class for an expanded clone.

. 16 TRBJ2-7 TRBV27 TRBD2 CASNAATSGKFVEQYF TGTGCCAGCAACGCAGCAACTAGCGGGAAGTTCGTCGAGCAGTACTTC
few 13 TRBJ2-7 TRBV20-1 . CRMTRGSSYEQYF TGCAGGATGACAAGGGGCAGCTCCTACGAGCAGTACTTC
few 15 TRBJ2-7 TRBV3-1 TRBD2 CASSHLLAGATEQYF TGTGCCAGCAGCCATCTGTTAGCGGGAGCTACGGAGCAGTACTTC
. 16 TRBJ2-5 TRBV7-2 TRBD1 CASSLVGTGEQETQYF TGTGCCAGCAGCTTAGTGGGGACAGGGGAGCAAGAGACCCAGTACTTC
. 13 TRBJ1-2 TRBV6-5 . CASSYGPRNGYTF TGTGCCAGCAGTTACGGGCCCCGTAATGGCTACACCTTC
. 13 TRBJ1-1 TRBV10-3 . CAITDRLNTEAFF TGTGCCATCACAGACAGGTTGAACACTGAAGCTTTCTTT
many 12 TRBJ1-2 TRBV20-1 . CSARGQGYGYTF TGCAGTGCTAGGGGGCAGGGCTATGGCTACACCTTC
few 13 TRBJ1-1 TRBV20-1 . CSATGRLTTEAFF TGCAGTGCCACGGGTCGCTTGACCACTGAAGCTTTCTTT
many 14 TRBJ2-3 TRBV7-2 TRBD2 CASSTSGSTDTQYF TGTGCCAGTTCAACTAGCGGTAGCACAGATACGCAGTATTTT
few 14 TRBJ2-1 TRBV10-1 TRBD2 CASSESGLASEQFF TGCGCCAGCAGTGAGTCTGGACTAGCGAGTGAGCAGTTCTTC
many 16 TRBJ2-3 TRBV9 TRBD2 CASRRTSGGNTDTQYF TGTGCCAGCAGAAGGACTAGCGGGGGCAACACAGATACGCAGTATTTT
many 13 TRBJ2-5 TRBV21-1 . CASSFSLRETQYF TGTGCCAGCAGCTTTAGCCTTCGGGAGACCCAGTACTTC
few 14 TRBJ2-1 TRBV7-9 . CASSLASGGFEQFF TGTGCCAGCAGCTTAGCTAGCGGTGGATTTGAGCAGTTCTTC
. 12 TRBJ2-5 TRBV4-1 . CAGSLLGETQYF TGCGCCGGCAGCCTCCTAGGGGAGACCCAGTACTTC
. 15 TRBJ1-1 TRBV9 . CASSLIGSVNTEAFF TGTGCCAGCAGCCTCATAGGGTCAGTGAACACTGAAGCTTTCTTT
few 14 TRBJ2-7 TRBV5-1 . CASSLVSRGDEQYF TGCGCCAGCAGCTTGGTAAGCAGGGGCGACGAGCAGTACTTC
. 14 TRBJ1-5 TRBV7-2 . CASSLYGRNQPQHF TGTGCCAGCAGCTTGTACGGGCGCAATCAGCCCCAGCATTTT
. 15 TRBJ2-7 TRBV28 . CASSPSGGGLYEQYF TGTGCCAGCAGCCCCTCTGGCGGGGGCTTGTACGAGCAGTACTTC
few 16 TRBJ2-1 TRBV6-1 TRBD2 CASSLYRSGEDNEQFF TGTGCCAGCAGTCTCTACCGTAGCGGGGAGGACAATGAGCAGTTCTTC
. 16 TRBJ1-1 TRBV27 TRBD1 CASSSWTGGSGTEAFF TGTGCCAGCAGTTCATGGACAGGGGGCTCGGGGACTGAAGCTTTCTTT
. 14 TRBJ2-3 TRBV7-2 . CTSSLRGAGDTQYF TGTACCAGCAGCTTACGGGGGGCTGGAGATACGCAGTATTTT
few 12 TRBJ1-2 TRBV29-1 . CSGQEGLAGYTF TGCAGCGGCCAGGAGGGTCTAGCTGGCTACACCTTC
few 14 TRBJ2-7 TRBV29-1 TRBD2 CSVLRGGWAGEQYF TGCAGCGTCCTTCGGGGGGGATGGGCCGGCGAGCAGTACTTC
. 18 TRBJ2-1 TRBV6-4 TRBD2 CASSDSFTGSGALNEQFF TGTGCCAGCAGTGACAGTTTTACGGGTAGCGGGGCCCTCAATGAGCAGTTCTTC
. 15 TRBJ1-1 TRBV14 . CASSQGGAGWTEAFF TGTGCCAGCAGCCAAGGGGGGGCGGGATGGACTGAAGCTTTCTTT
. 15 TRBJ1-4 TRBV7-9 . CASSRVDATNEKLFF TGTGCCAGCAGTCGAGTGGATGCAACTAATGAAAAACTGTTTTTT
. 16 TRBJ1-4 TRBV13 . CASSLGPTVTNEKLFF TGTGCCAGCAGCTTAGGGCCGACCGTAACTAATGAAAAACTGTTTTTT